A single sample is the source of the 20 T cell receptor beta chains below, sequenced in a study of blood T cell repertoires in COVID-19. The assay was immunoSEQ multiplex PCR, and TCRdb's table has in-frame clones only and misses some. The sample carries some 150,000 clones, roughly 89% recorded once. Sequenced sample: PBMCs or T cells enriched from blood (not recorded which). The origin of the receptors is a woman in her forties or fifties who had been exposed to COVID-19.

This chain uses TRBV20-1 with TRBJ1-2; D unclear. V was clipped by 3 bases and J by 6 bases, with 8 bases between them. From germline, CDR1 is DFQATT and CDR2 SNEGSKA (reference sequence). The CDR3 is 11 residues long. The CDR3 protein is CSASRGNGYTF. Here the CDR3 DNA reads TGCAGTGCTAGTCGCGGGAATGGCTACACCTTC.

This sequence joins TRBV27 and TRBJ1-2, with TRBD1 matching over 9 bases. The CDR3 extends over 16 amino acids. Looked up from germline, CDR1 is MNHEY and CDR2 is SMNVEV (reference sequence). Trimming cost V 7 bases and J 0 bases; bases outside gene matches: 9. The CDR3 region has the DNA TGTGCCAGCAACCCGGGACAGGGCCGATCTAACTATGGCTACACCTTC. Its protein is CASNPGQGRSNYGYTF.

The chain is built from TRBV11-2 and TRBJ2-7; 14 nucleotides line up with TRBD2. This CDR3 contains 17 residues. CDR1 SGHAT and CDR2 FQNNGV come from the germline V gene. Losses at the gene ends were 0 bases for V and 7 bases for J; bases not matched to a gene: 8. Here the CDR3 DNA reads TGTGCCAGCAGCTTAGATCCCGGGACTAGCGGGAGTCAGGAGCAGTACTTC. Translating gives CASSLDPGTSGSQEQYF.

This clone was observed once. V and J are TRBV12-3 or TRBV12-4 and TRBJ1-5; D may be TRBD1 (6 bases). Trimming took off 5 bases at V and 4 bases at J, with 9 bases between the two ends. This CDR3 region has 13 residues. The CDR3: CASSVTGNQPQHF. Here the CDR3 DNA reads TGTGCCAGCAGTGTAACAGGGAATCAGCCCCAGCATTTT.

This clone was seen more than once but under ten times. The chain recombines TRBV7-8 with TRBJ1-6; D remains ambiguous. Germline V gene lookup returns CDR1 SGHVS and CDR2 FQNEAQ. This CDR3 region has 13 residues. V was shortened by 4 bases and J by 6 bases, with 7 bases between the two germline ends. The CDR3 coding sequence is TGTGCCAGCAGCTCGTTCGGTAATTCACCCCTCCACTTT. Translated: CASSSFGNSPLHF.

The rearrangement joins TRBV7-6 to TRBJ1-5, with D maybe TRBD1 (5 bases). The V end was cut by 5 bases, the J end by 2 bases, with 13 bases between. The length of the CDR3 is 15 residues. Germline loops: CDR1 SGHVS, CDR2 FNYEAQ. Here the CDR3 DNA reads TGTGCCAGCAGCCAGGCAGGGATCGGCAATCAGCCCCAGCATTTT. The encoded protein is CASSQAGIGNQPQHF. Full variable domain (outside the CDR3, taken from reference TRBV7-6 and TRBJ1-5): GAGVSQSPRYKVTKRGQDVALRCDPISGHVSLYWYRQALGQGPEFLTYFNYEAQQDKSGLPNDRFSAERPEGSISTLTIQRTEQRDSAMYRCASSQAGIGNQPQHFGDGTRLSIL.

The chain is built from TRBV7-6 and TRBJ2-5; D is unresolved. The CDR3 has 14 amino acids. From germline, CDR1 is SGHVS and CDR2 FNYEAQ. Trimming pared 3 bases from V and 4 bases from J, leaving 12 bases between. CDR3 sequence reads: CASSLGRLAETQYF. The CDR3 DNA sequence: TGTGCCAGCAGCTTGGGCCGGCTGGCAGAGACCCAGTACTTC.

The chain is built from TRBV6-5 and TRBJ2-1, with 11 bases lining up with TRBD1. Germline V gene lookup returns CDR1 MNHEY and CDR2 SVGAGI. V dropped 5 bases and J dropped 10; count of bases not matched to a gene: 4. This CDR3 is built from 13 residues. In DNA form, the CDR3 reads TGTGCCAGCAGTCGGGACAGGGGGTTCGAGCAGTTCTTC. This translates into CASSRDRGFEQFF.

The chain uses TRBV29-1 and TRBJ2-7; TRBD1 agrees at 10 bases. CDR3 length: 14 residues. V was pared by 4 bases and J by 4 bases, with 7 bases of the junction left unmatched. CDR1 is SQVTM and CDR2 is ANQGSEA in the germline V gene. The DNA for the CDR3 is TGCAGCGTTGGGCAGGACAGGGGGGGATACGAGCAGTACTTC. Translated: CSVGQDRGGYEQYF.

The chain is built from TRBV5-1 and TRBJ1-2; 9 positions agree with TRBD1. CDR3 size: 15 residues. Germline V gives CDR1 SGHRS, CDR2 YFSETQ. The trim removed 2 bases at V and 0 bases at J, leaving 2 bases unmatched. CDR3 in amino acids: CASSFGTGTNYGYTF. CDR3 bases: TGCGCCAGCAGCTTTGGGACAGGGACTAACTATGGCTACACCTTC.

This sequence joins TRBV28 and TRBJ2-7, with D perhaps TRBD2 (5 bases). This CDR3 is built from 14 residues. Trimming shortened V by 5 bases and J by 4 bases, and 15 bases separated the two germline ends. Looked up from germline, CDR1 is MDHEN and CDR2 is SYDVKM. The CDR3 DNA follows: TGTGCCAGCAGTGCCACAGAAAGCGGTTACGAGCAGTACTTC. It codes for CASSATESGYEQYF. The complete variable domain, with remaining parts taken from reference TRBV28 and TRBJ2-7, reads DVKVTQSSRYLVKRTGEKVFLECVQDMDHENMFWYRQDPGLGLRLIYFSYDVKMKEKGDIPEGYSVSREKKERFSLILESASTNQTSMYLCASSATESGYEQYFGPGTRLTVT.

This clone was seen a handful of times. V is TRBV2 and J is TRBJ1-2; D perhaps matches TRBD1 (5 bases). Trimming removed 1 base at V and 4 bases at J, with 13 bases between. Germline CDR1 reads SNHLY; CDR2 reads FYNNEI. CDR3 size: 15 residues. CDR3 sequence: CASSEGGPSIYGYTF. Written as DNA, the CDR3 is TGTGCCAGCAGTGAAGGGGGCCCATCTATCTATGGCTACACCTTC.

The chain has TRBV7-2 and TRBJ2-3, with a tentative D call TRBD1 (6 bases). V lost 5 bases and J 8 bases, leaving 20 bases between the germline ends. The CDR3 runs 15 residues. Germline CDR1 is SGHTA and CDR2 is FQGNSA. CDR3 in DNA: TGTGCCAGCAGCCCCCCGGGACACCCACGGGGTACGCAGTATTTT. Translation gives CASSPPGHPRGTQYF.

The chain has TRBV9 and TRBJ2-3, with D uncertain. The V and J ends lost 3 bases and 3 bases respectively, with 8 bases between them. Germline values: CDR1 SGDLS, CDR2 YYNGEE. The CDR3 length is 13 residues. The CDR3 sequence is CASSAYGTDTQYF. Written as DNA, the CDR3 is TGTGCCAGCAGCGCGTACGGTACAGATACGCAGTATTTT.

The rearrangement uses TRBV11-2 and TRBJ2-5, with 7 bases fitting TRBD2. Germline trimming cut 2 bases from V and 2 bases from J; bases unmatched to any gene: 5. The germline CDR1 and CDR2 sequences are SGHAT and FQNNGV. The CDR3 has 15 amino acids. The CDR3 nucleotides read TGTGCCAGCAGCTTATTTGGGGGGGGTCAAGAGACCCAGTACTTC. Translating it yields CASSLFGGGQETQYF. The full variable domain, its missing parts supplied by reference TRBV11-2 and TRBJ2-5, is EAGVAQSPRYKIIEKRQSVAFWCNPISGHATLYWYQQILGQGPKLLIQFQNNGVVDDSQLPKDRFSAERLKGVDSTLKIQPAKLEDSAVYLCASSLFGGGQETQYFGPGTRLLVL.

The chain recombines TRBV3-1 (or the pseudogene TRBV3-2) with TRBJ2-2; TRBD2 agrees at 14 bases. Per the germline V gene, CDR1 is LGHDT and CDR2 is YNNKEL (reference sequence). This CDR3 contains 18 residues. The ends lost 4 bases at V and 3 bases at J; junction bases unmatched: 7. CDR3 nucleotide sequence: TGTGCCAGCAGCCCTCGACTAGCGGGGGGGCGGGACACCGGGGAGCTGTTTTTT. Translated: CASSPRLAGGRDTGELFF.

The chain joins TRBV7-6 to TRBJ1-6; D is undetermined. Looked up from germline, CDR1 is SGHVS and CDR2 is FNYEAQ. Trimming pared 0 bases from V and 7 bases from J, leaving 13 bases between. The CDR3 is made up of 16 amino acids. In nucleotides, the CDR3 is TGTGCCAGCAGCTTAGCTTTCCCAACGCGGAATTCACCCCTCCACTTT. It specifies CASSLAFPTRNSPLHF.

The chain joins TRBV4-3 to TRBJ2-1; D is unclear. Germline CDR1 and CDR2: LGHNA and YSLEER. V gave up 0 bases and J gave up 0 bases, with 15 bases separating them. This CDR3 spans 18 amino acids. CDR3 bases: TGCGCCAGCAGCCAAGATCTAGGTCGCGCCAGCTCCTACAATGAGCAGTTCTTC. Its translation: CASSQDLGRASSYNEQFF.

This chain joins TRBV19 and TRBJ1-5; D might be TRBD1 (6 bases). Trimming stripped 6 bases from V and 0 bases from J, with 18 bases between. Germline lookup yields CDR1 LNHDA and CDR2 SQIVND (reference sequence). The length of the CDR3 is 17 residues. CDR3 sequence: CASRTHRAGDSNQPQHF. The DNA of the CDR3 is TGTGCCAGTAGGACCCACAGGGCGGGGGATAGCAATCAGCCCCAGCATTTT.

V and J are TRBV9 and TRBJ2-7, with unresolved D. The germline V gene has CDR1 SGDLS and CDR2 YYNGEE. This CDR3 is built from 14 residues. Trimming removed 0 bases at V and 6 bases at J, with 13 bases between. In DNA form, the CDR3 reads TGTGCCAGCAGCGTAGCTACGTCCGGTTCCGAGCAGTACTTC. This translates into CASSVATSGSEQYF.